A selection of T cell receptor beta chains follows, all from one sample in a study of tumor-infiltrating lymphocytes in primary liver carcinoma. TCRdb redid the calling of the multiplex PCR reads with MiXCR, one entry per CDR3 protein. The sample holds around 190,000 distinct CDR3 sequences, around four fifths seen once. The sequenced sample was tumor tissue from primary liver carcinoma. Every receptor here comes from a man aged 35 to 55 with primary liver carcinoma and hepatitis B virus infection. CDR3s include the opening cysteine and the closing phenylalanine or tryptophan. The D gene is left open where the match is weak. A row's size may be missing; if present it is once, few, many or a size class.

CDR3aa: CASSFRGRRTDTQYF; CDR3nt: TGTGCTAGTAGCTTTAGGGGGAGGCGGACTGATACGCAGTATTTT; v_gene: TRBV11-3; abundance: -; d_gene: -; j_gene: TRBJ2-3; len: 15
CDR3aa: CASSTNGTDTQYF; CDR3nt: TGTGCCAGTAGTACTAACGGTACAGATACGCAGTATTTT; v_gene: TRBV12-3/TRBV12-4; abundance: -; d_gene: -; j_gene: TRBJ2-3; len: 13
CDR3aa: CASSLPRRIDGTDTQYF; CDR3nt: TGCGCCAGCAGCTTGCCACGGAGAATCGACGGCACAGATACGCAGTATTTT; v_gene: TRBV5-1; abundance: -; d_gene: -; j_gene: TRBJ2-3; len: 17
CDR3aa: CIVAQRESYEQYF; CDR3nt: TGCATCGTTGCCCAGCGGGAGTCCTACGAGCAGTACTTC; v_gene: TRBV29-1; abundance: -; d_gene: TRBD2; j_gene: TRBJ2-7; len: 13
CDR3aa: CASSPHPYRTNYGYTF; CDR3nt: TGTGCCAGCAGCCCTCATCCGTATAGAACTAACTATGGCTACACCTTC; v_gene: TRBV5-5; abundance: once; d_gene: -; j_gene: TRBJ1-2; len: 16
CDR3aa: CSVSGPGNISELFF; CDR3nt: TGCAGCGTTTCCGGGCCGGGGAACATCAGCGAGCTGTTTTTT; v_gene: TRBV29-1; abundance: -; d_gene: -; j_gene: TRBJ2-2; len: 14
CDR3aa: CASTPFWGSHETQYF; CDR3nt: TGTGCCAGCACCCCCTTTTGGGGGAGTCATGAGACCCAGTATTTC; v_gene: TRBV6-1; abundance: -; d_gene: -; j_gene: TRBJ2-5; len: 15
CDR3aa: CANSFPGSSGTNNIQYF; CDR3nt: TGTGCGAACAGCTTTCCCGGGAGTAGCGGGACCAATAACATTCAGTACTTC; v_gene: TRBV11-1; abundance: -; d_gene: TRBD2; j_gene: TRBJ2-4; len: 17
CDR3aa: CASSKEVGVEQFF; CDR3nt: TGCGCCAGCAGCAAAGAGGTGGGGGTCGAGCAGTTCTTC; v_gene: TRBV4-3; abundance: -; d_gene: -; j_gene: TRBJ2-1; len: 13
CDR3aa: CATSLGGVNNSPLHF; CDR3nt: TGTGCCACCAGCTTGGGCGGGGTCAATAATTCACCCCTCCATTTT; v_gene: TRBV7-9; abundance: -; d_gene: -; j_gene: TRBJ1-6; len: 15
CDR3aa: CSVDGGPRDAFF; CDR3nt: TGCAGCGTTGACGGGGGTCCCAGAGATGCTTTCTTT; v_gene: TRBV29-1; abundance: once; d_gene: -; j_gene: TRBJ1-1; len: 12
CDR3aa: CAGSFAGLAGEQFF; CDR3nt: TGTGCCGGCAGCTTTGCAGGACTAGCGGGAGAGCAGTTCTTC; v_gene: TRBV5-4; abundance: -; d_gene: TRBD2; j_gene: TRBJ2-1; len: 14
CDR3aa: CASSIAGPAYEQYF; CDR3nt: TGTGCCAGCAGCATAGCTGGCCCGGCCTACGAGCAGTACTTC; v_gene: TRBV6-6; abundance: -; d_gene: -; j_gene: TRBJ2-7; len: 14
CDR3aa: CSVEGTRYEQYF; CDR3nt: TGCAGCGTTGAAGGAACCCGGTACGAGCAGTACTTC; v_gene: TRBV29-1; abundance: many; d_gene: -; j_gene: TRBJ2-7; len: 12
CDR3aa: CASSQDTKVAGYEQFF; CDR3nt: TGCGCCAGCAGCCAAGACACTAAAGTAGCGGGATATGAGCAGTTCTTC; v_gene: TRBV1; abundance: -; d_gene: -; j_gene: TRBJ2-1; len: 16
CDR3aa: CASNEGGSRETEYF; CDR3nt: TGTGCCAGCAATGAAGGAGGTAGCCGAGAGACCGAGTACTTC; v_gene: TRBV6-1; abundance: -; d_gene: -; j_gene: TRBJ2-5; len: 14
CDR3aa: CTSSAGQRFF; CDR3nt: TGCACCAGCAGCGCGGGACAGCGCTTCTTC; v_gene: TRBV4-1; abundance: -; d_gene: -; j_gene: TRBJ2-1; len: 10
CDR3aa: CASSLAGGFNEQFF; CDR3nt: TGTGCCAGCAGCCTAGCGGGAGGTTTCAATGAGCAGTTCTTC; v_gene: TRBV7-6; abundance: few; d_gene: TRBD2; j_gene: TRBJ2-1; len: 14
CDR3aa: CASSYSPQVDCGYTF; CDR3nt: TGTGCCAGCAGTTATTCTCCGCAGGTTGACTGTGGCTACACCTTC; v_gene: TRBV6-2/TRBV6-3; abundance: -; d_gene: -; j_gene: TRBJ1-2; len: 15
CDR3aa: CDVPDMVNQVEQYF; CDR3nt: TGCGACGTCCCAGACATGGTGAATCAGGTTGAGCAGTACTTC; v_gene: TRBV29-1; abundance: -; d_gene: -; j_gene: TRBJ2-7; len: 14
CDR3aa: CASSVEGHHYTRELFF; CDR3nt: TGTGCCAGCAGTGTTGAGGGACACCACTACACCCGGGAGCTGTTTTTT; v_gene: TRBV6-1; abundance: -; d_gene: -; j_gene: TRBJ2-2; len: 16
CDR3aa: CASRVGNNTWELFF; CDR3nt: TGCGCCAGCAGGGTGGGTAATAACACCTGGGAGCTGTTTTTT; v_gene: TRBV5-1; abundance: -; d_gene: -; j_gene: TRBJ2-2; len: 14
CDR3aa: CVSSEAWGAYNEQFF; CDR3nt: TGTGTGAGCAGTGAAGCATGGGGGGCCTATAATGAGCAGTTCTTC; v_gene: TRBV6-1; abundance: -; d_gene: -; j_gene: TRBJ2-1; len: 15
CDR3aa: CAGSSGRASDTQYF; CDR3nt: TGCGCGGGCAGTAGCGGGAGGGCCTCGGATACGCAGTATTTT; v_gene: TRBV10-1; abundance: -; d_gene: TRBD2; j_gene: TRBJ2-3; len: 14
CDR3aa: CAFSQREESEAFF; CDR3nt: TGTGCCTTCAGCCAGAGGGAGGAAAGTGAAGCTTTCTTT; v_gene: TRBV10-3; abundance: once; d_gene: -; j_gene: TRBJ1-1; len: 13
CDR3aa: CVSSANTIYF; CDR3nt: TGTGTTAGCTCGGCGAACACCATATATTTT; v_gene: TRBV12-3/TRBV12-4; abundance: -; d_gene: -; j_gene: TRBJ1-3; len: 10
CDR3aa: CASSRATGRVGDMQYF; CDR3nt: TGTGCTAGCAGCCGGGCAACTGGGAGGGTCGGAGATATGCAGTATTTT; v_gene: TRBV11-2; abundance: -; d_gene: TRBD2; j_gene: TRBJ2-3; len: 16
CDR3aa: CANSVALLSNQHF; CDR3nt: TGTGCCAACAGTGTAGCGCTTCTAAGTAACCAGCATTTT; v_gene: TRBV6-1; abundance: -; d_gene: -; j_gene: TRBJ1-5; len: 13
CDR3aa: CANSSQALTDTQYF; CDR3nt: TGTGCCAACAGTTCTCAGGCACTCACAGATACGCAATATTTT; v_gene: TRBV6-2/TRBV6-3; abundance: -; d_gene: -; j_gene: TRBJ2-3; len: 14
CDR3aa: CSVGTSAANIGMLFF; CDR3nt: TGCAGCGTTGGGACTAGCGCGGCGAACATCGGGATGCTGTTTTTT; v_gene: TRBV29-1; abundance: -; d_gene: TRBD2; j_gene: TRBJ2-2; len: 15
CDR3aa: CSVEWTKISETQYF; CDR3nt: TGCAGCGTTGAGTGGACCAAGATCTCGGAGACCCAATACTTC; v_gene: TRBV29-1; abundance: -; d_gene: -; j_gene: TRBJ2-5; len: 14
CDR3aa: CASSFGQGAGGYTF; CDR3nt: TGTGCCAGCAGTTTCGGGCAGGGGGCCGGTGGCTACACCTTC; v_gene: TRBV12-3/TRBV12-4; abundance: many; d_gene: TRBD1; j_gene: TRBJ1-2; len: 14
CDR3aa: CASNSHGTSGRSTQYF; CDR3nt: TGTGCCAGCAACTCCCACGGGACTAGCGGGAGGAGTACGCAGTATTTT; v_gene: TRBV7-8; abundance: -; d_gene: TRBD2; j_gene: TRBJ2-3; len: 16
CDR3aa: CASILAAGMGNEQFF; CDR3nt: TGTGCCAGTATTTTAGCAGCGGGAATGGGTAATGAGCAGTTCTTC; v_gene: TRBV12-3/TRBV12-4; abundance: -; d_gene: TRBD2; j_gene: TRBJ2-1; len: 15